These 21 T cell receptor beta chains came from one sample sequenced in a study of OX40 agonist ivuxolimab in advanced cancers. Measured with immunoSEQ multiplex PCR; TCRdb has only the in-frame clones, and not every one. Of some 70,000 clones in the sample, approximately 87% were seen once. The material sequenced was CD4+ or CD8+ T cells sorted from blood, taken in a trial of the OX40 agonist ivuxolimab. Receptor source: an adult with an advanced solid tumor such as melanoma, head and neck, liver or kidney cancer.

The CDR3 region is CASSEYSGRGRYNEQFF. For the CDR3, the DNA is TGTGCCAGCAGTGAATATAGCGGGAGAGGGCGGTACAATGAGCAGTTCTTC. This rearrangement joins TRBV25-1 to TRBJ2-1, with 9 bases fitting TRBD2. The V segment lost 0 bases and the J segment 4 bases; nucleotides outside the gene matches: 7. This CDR3 comprises 17 residues. CDR1 and CDR2 (germline): MGHDK, SYGVNS.

This chain uses TRBV7-2 with TRBJ1-5; the D is unclear. Germline assignment: CDR1 SGHTA and CDR2 FQGNSA. The CDR3 consists of 15 residues. V was clipped by 5 bases and J by 1 base, with 12 bases between them. The CDR3, as DNA: TGTGCCAGCAGCAAAGTAAGGTCCAGCAATCAGCCCCAGCATTTT. Its protein product is CASSKVRSSNQPQHF.

The chain uses TRBV18 and TRBJ2-5, with D possibly matching TRBD1 (5 bases). The V and J ends lost 3 bases and 2 bases respectively, with 7 bases between them. Per the germline V gene, CDR1 is KGHSH and CDR2 is LQKENI. The CDR3 spans 13 residues. For the CDR3, the DNA is TGTGCCAGCTCACCTAGACAGCAAGAGACCCAGTACTTC. Protein: CASSPRQQETQYF.

The V and J genes are TRBV6-6 and TRBJ2-5; the D is unclear. CDR1 and CDR2 (germline): MNHNY, SVGAGI (reference sequence). V lost 4 bases and J 11 bases, leaving 17 bases between the germline ends. This CDR3 comprises 13 residues. The CDR3 region has the DNA TGTGCCAGCAGTTCCCGTGGGCCAGCCGGACAGTACTTC. Translating gives CASSSRGPAGQYF.

The gene calls are TRBV7-9 and TRBJ2-3, with D possibly matching TRBD2 (6 bases). Trimming stripped 4 bases from V and 2 bases from J, with 16 bases between. This CDR3 region has 16 residues. The germline V gene has CDR1 SEHNR and CDR2 FQNEAQ (reference sequence). Here the CDR3 DNA reads TGTGCCAGCAGCTCTAGGCCTAGCGTGGACACAGATACGCAGTATTTT. This codes for CASSSRPSVDTDTQYF.

Concerning this clone itself: Other DNA sequences within the sample encode an identical CDR3. V gene TRBV7-2 combines with J gene TRBJ1-3, with a possible D match to TRBD1 (6 bases). Looked up from germline, CDR1 is SGHTA and CDR2 is FQGNSA. The V gene lost 1 base and the J gene lost 4 bases, with 8 bases spanning the gap. The CDR3 contains 14 residues. For the CDR3, the DNA is TGTGCCAGCAGCTTAGTGGGGGCGGGAAACACCATATATTTT. It is translated as CASSLVGAGNTIYF. Variable domain in full (rest from reference TRBV7-2 and TRBJ1-3): GAGVSQSPSNKVTEKGKDVELRCDPISGHTALYWYRQSLGQGLEFLIYFQGNSAPDKSGLPSDRFSAERTGGSVSTLTIQRTQQEDSAVYLCASSLVGAGNTIYFGEGSWLTVV.

The chain recombines TRBV7-6 with TRBJ2-1; D ambiguous. Germline CDR1 reads SGHVS; CDR2 reads FNYEAQ. The CDR3 is made up of 15 amino acids. V shed 2 bases and J shed 4 bases, with 12 bases lying between them. The CDR3 spells CASSLSPARYNEQFF. CDR3 nucleotides: TGTGCCAGCAGCTTAAGCCCGGCTCGATACAATGAGCAGTTCTTC.

The genes are TRBV7-2 and TRBJ2-1, with 7 bases aligning to TRBD2. The CDR3 is made up of 17 amino acids. J lost 0 bases, V lost 5 bases, and 10 bases had no gene match. CDR1 and CDR2 (germline): SGHTA, FQGNSA. The CDR3 reads CASSLFRRTSSYNEQFF. The CDR3 DNA is TGTGCCAGCAGCCTTTTTAGGCGGACTAGCTCCTACAATGAGCAGTTCTTC.

V usage is TRBV5-6 and J usage is TRBJ2-7; TRBD2 agrees at 8 bases. V trimming: 4 bases; J trimming: 4 bases; junction bases outside the gene matches: 10. CDR1 and CDR2 (germline): SGHDT, YYEEEE. The CDR3 has 15 residues. The CDR3 here is CASSDTGGRSYEQYF. The CDR3 DNA is TGTGCCAGCAGCGACACTGGCGGGAGGTCTTACGAGCAGTACTTC.

The rearrangement uses TRBV14 and TRBJ1-5; D perhaps matches TRBD1 (5 bases). CDR3 length: 15 amino acids. V was shortened by 1 base and J by 1 base, with 8 bases between the two germline ends. Germline V gene sequence: CDR1 SGHDN, CDR2 FVKESK. This chain's CDR3 is CASSQGGASNQPQHF. As DNA, the CDR3 is TGTGCCAGCAGCCAAGGGGGCGCGAGCAATCAGCCCCAGCATTTT.

The genes are TRBV6-1 and TRBJ1-2; D perhaps matches TRBD1 (6 bases). Trimming removed 1 base at V and 4 bases at J, with 13 bases between. The CDR3 is 15 residues long. The V gene's germline CDR1 is MNHNS and CDR2 SASEGT. CDR3 bases: TGTGCCAGCAGTGAAGGGACAGTAGCTTTCTATGGCTACACCTTC. It is translated as CASSEGTVAFYGYTF.

This clone was picked up one time. The CDR3 DNA follows: TGTGCCAGCTCCCCGGGACTAGCGGGAGGGCGGAATGAGCAGTTCTTC. Translated, it gives CASSPGLAGGRNEQFF. The rearrangement links TRBV18 to TRBJ2-1, with 16 bases aligning to TRBD2. Germline assignment: CDR1 KGHSH and CDR2 LQKENI. The CDR3 contains 16 residues. The trim removed 6 bases at V and 7 bases at J, leaving 6 bases unmatched.

This clone showed up just once. This chain links TRBV7-9 with TRBJ2-1, with D perhaps matching TRBD2 (6 bases). Germline V gives CDR1 SEHNR, CDR2 FQNEAQ (reference sequence). The V end lost 2 bases, the J end lost 7 bases, and 15 bases lay between the germline ends. The CDR3 covers 15 residues. CDR3 loop: CASSLFGAAGNEQFF. The CDR3 DNA follows: TGTGCCAGCAGCTTATTTGGTGCCGCGGGGAATGAGCAGTTCTTC.

This clone was detected once. V usage is TRBV4-3 and J usage is TRBJ2-7, with 8 positions matching TRBD2. Germline CDR1 is LGHNA and CDR2 is YSLEER. The ends lost 1 base at V and 3 bases at J; junction bases unmatched: 11. This CDR3 has 17 residues. CDR3 in DNA: TGCGCCAGCAGCCAAGCTGTATTGGGTCTAGCGGGCTACGAGCAGTACTTC. Translating it yields CASSQAVLGLAGYEQYF.

This clone has only a few counts. The chain has TRBV20-1 and TRBJ1-2; no clear D gene. Germline V gives CDR1 DFQATT, CDR2 SNEGSKA (reference sequence). This CDR3 is 10 amino acids long. The CDR3 bases are TGCGCTACAGCCCACGGGGGCTACACCTTC. Translation gives CATAHGGYTF.

The gene calls are TRBV5-8 and TRBJ1-5; 7 bases are a match to TRBD1. J was trimmed by 11 bases and V by 3 bases; bases with no gene match: 8. Germline V gene lookup returns CDR1 SGHTS and CDR2 YDEGEE. This CDR3 has 13 amino acids. The CDR3 sequence is CASSSTGRLAQHF. CDR3 DNA: TGTGCCAGCAGCTCGACAGGGAGGTTAGCCCAGCATTTT.

The chain links TRBV6-7 to TRBJ1-1, with TRBD1 identical over 7 bases. Being an ORF, TRBV6-7 has a function that is uncertain. Unmatched junction bases numbered 19, after V lost 4 bases and J lost 11 bases. There are 16 residues in the CDR3. DNA for the CDR3: TGTGCCAGCAGTTCCTCAAGGAGGGGGCGGCTTTTAGGTGCTTTCTTT. This encodes CASSSSRRGRLLGAFF.

V gene TRBV5-1 combines with J gene TRBJ2-2, with D perhaps TRBD1 (6 bases). The CDR3 length is 14 residues. CDR1 SGHRS and CDR2 YFSETQ come from the germline V gene. Trimming removed 2 bases at V and 5 bases at J, with 10 bases between. CDR3 nucleotides: TGCGCCAGCAGCTTTGCAGGGGATACCGGGGAGCTGTTTTTT. This encodes CASSFAGDTGELFF.

The V call is TRBV27, the J call TRBJ2-7; no definite D call. Trimming left V 8 bases short and J 0 bases short, with 11 bases between. Germline assignment: CDR1 MNHEY and CDR2 SMNVEV (reference sequence). CDR3 size: 13 residues. CDR3 coding DNA: TGTGCCAGCGCAAGACCGAACTCCTACGAGCAGTACTTC. Its protein product is CASARPNSYEQYF.

The J gene is TRBJ2-7, the V gene TRBV7-3, with 10 bases aligning to TRBD2. Looked up from germline, CDR1 is SGHTA and CDR2 is FQGTGA. Losses at the gene ends were 1 base for V and 2 bases for J; bases not matched to a gene: 2. The CDR3 is 15 residues long. CDR3 in amino acids: CASSLSLAGAYEQYF. For the CDR3, the DNA is TGTGCCAGCAGCTTAAGCCTAGCGGGGGCCTACGAGCAGTACTTC.

The chain combines TRBV28 with TRBJ1-5; a weak D match, TRBD1 (6 bases). Trimming shortened V by 4 bases and J by 2 bases, and 18 bases separated the two germline ends. Germline CDR1 reads MDHEN; CDR2 reads SYDVKM. This CDR3 contains 17 residues. CDR3 coding DNA: TGTGCCAGCAGTTCTAGCCAGGGGTCTTTCCGCAATCAGCCCCAGCATTTT. As protein: CASSSSQGSFRNQPQHF.